The 21 T cell receptor beta chains in this list originate from one sample, sequenced in a study of regulatory T cells in long-lasting Graves disease. This sample's time point: persistent/refractory GD, antithyroid drugs over 5 years with positive TRAb. PBMCs were the source of the RNA used for TCR sequencing. Building the TCR beta libraries relied on iRepertoire HTBI primers, and CDR3 regions underwent Arm-PCR. TCRdb reprocessed the multiplex PCR reads with MiXCR, giving one entry per CDR3 protein. This sample has 650,000 to 700,000 distinct CDR3 sequences, with about 30% found just once. The source material was peripheral blood mononuclear cells (PBMCs), sampled when the disease was refractory, from a patient treated with antithyroid drugs. These receptors were taken from a female donor with Graves disease.

This clonotype was observed a few times. V and J are TRBV30 and TRBJ1-1, with a possible D match to TRBD1 (5 bases). Germline V gene sequence: CDR1 GTSNPN, CDR2 SVGIG (reference sequence). The CDR3 is 18 residues long. The V gene lost 2 bases and the J gene lost 3 bases, with 25 bases spanning the gap. The CDR3 coding sequence is TGTGCCTGGAGTTCGTGGGGGGGGTTGGGTTGGGAGGACACTGAAGCTTTCTTT. It specifies CAWSSWGGLGWEDTEAFF.

This clonotype was recorded a few times. The chain joins TRBV6-1 to TRBJ1-5, with 7 bases identical to TRBD1. The junction had 10 bases not matched to a gene; V was cut back by 6 bases and J by 5 bases. Germline CDR1 reads MNHNS; CDR2 reads SASEGT. The CDR3 runs to 15 residues. Here the CDR3 DNA reads TGTGCCAGCAGGGGAGGGCAGGGGGAGCATCAGCCCCAGCATTTT. As protein: CASRGGQGEHQPQHF.

A few counts support this clonotype. This sequence joins TRBV2 and TRBJ1-2, with a weak D call TRBD1 (5 bases). V shed 8 bases and J shed 8 bases, with 18 bases lying between them. CDR1 is SNHLY, CDR2 FYNNEI, per germline. CDR3 length: 13 amino acids. The CDR3 nucleotides are TGTGCCAGCGGACGGTCAGGGAGTGGGGGCTACACCTTC. Translated, it gives CASGRSGSGGYTF.

This clonotype was found many times. The V gene is TRBV12-3 or TRBV12-4, the J gene TRBJ2-2; tentative D call: TRBD1 (6 bases). Trimming pared 7 bases from V and 4 bases from J, leaving 13 bases between. The CDR3 consists of 14 residues. The CDR3 DNA is TGTGCCAGCAAAGGGGGAATAACCACCGGGGAGCTGTTTTTT. It is translated as CASKGGITTGELFF.

There are a few counts of this clonotype. The chain joins TRBV3-1 to TRBJ2-5; 12 bases agree with TRBD2. The J segment lost 5 bases and the V segment lost 1 base, leaving 8 bases of the junction unmatched. This CDR3 comprises 17 residues. Germline loops: CDR1 LGHDT, CDR2 YNNKEL (reference sequence). The CDR3 sequence: CASSQGATSGSSETQYF. The CDR3 nucleotides read TGTGCCAGCAGCCAAGGTGCGACTAGCGGGAGTAGTGAGACCCAGTACTTC.

V and J are TRBV12-3 or TRBV12-4 and TRBJ1-2, with D possibly matching TRBD1 (5 bases). V was pared by 3 bases and J by 3 bases, with 11 bases between. The CDR3 extends over 14 amino acids. The CDR3 is CASSLGRGDYGYTF. For the CDR3, the DNA is TGTGCCAGCAGTTTGGGGCGAGGGGACTATGGCTACACCTTC.

The chain joins TRBV20-1 to TRBJ2-5; TRBD1 is a possible D gene (6 bases). Germline CDR1 reads DFQATT; CDR2 reads SNEGSKA (reference sequence). This CDR3 contains 15 residues. V lost 6 bases and J 2 bases, leaving 19 bases between the germline ends. CDR3 bases: TGCAGTGCAGCGAACAGGGTAACCTTTCAAGAGACCCAGTACTTC. The encoded protein is CSAANRVTFQETQYF.

The chain is built from TRBV7-9 and TRBJ2-5; possible D gene TRBD2, 6 bases. This CDR3 is built from 16 residues. CDR1 and CDR2 (germline): SEHNR, FQNEAQ (reference sequence). The V and J ends lost 5 bases and 5 bases respectively, with 21 bases between them. The CDR3 bases are TGTGCCAGCAGCCCGATGACTACGGGAGACGGGGAGACCCAGTACTTC. Its protein is CASSPMTTGDGETQYF. The full variable domain, in which reference TRBV7-9 and TRBJ2-5 provide the parts outside the CDR3, is DTGVSQNPRHKITKRGQNVTFRCDPISEHNRLYWYRQTLGQGPEFLTYFQNEAQLEKSRLLSDRFSAERPKGSFSTLEIQRTEQGDSAMYLCASSPMTTGDGETQYFGPGTRLLVL.

This clonotype was seen only once. The chain carries TRBV10-2 and TRBJ1-1, with a tentative D call TRBD1 (6 bases). Trimming cost V 3 bases and J 6 bases, with 23 bases left between them. CDR3 length equals 17 residues. CDR1 is WSHSY and CDR2 is SAAADI in the germline V gene. The CDR3 region has the DNA TGCGCCAGCAGTGATTTCCCGCCCCACAGGGTCCACGCTGAAGCTTTCTTT. Its translation: CASSDFPPHRVHAEAFF.

The chain links TRBV27 to TRBJ2-5, with 13 bases matching TRBD2. This CDR3 has 17 residues. In germline, CDR1 is MNHEY, CDR2 SMNVEV (reference sequence). The junction had 9 bases not matched to a gene; V was cut back by 2 bases and J by 6 bases. This CDR3 is CASSLKPLAGGPQTQYF. The CDR3 coding sequence is TGTGCCAGCAGTTTAAAACCACTAGCGGGAGGGCCGCAGACCCAGTACTTC.

Ten or more counts support this clonotype. This chain connects TRBV11-2 to TRBJ2-5; TRBD1 agrees at 8 bases. V was clipped by 2 bases and J by 5 bases; unmatched bases: 10. This CDR3 has 16 amino acids. The germline V gene has CDR1 SGHAT and CDR2 FQNNGV. CDR3 loop: CASSLSGQGGVETQYF. The DNA for the CDR3 is TGTGCCAGCAGCTTATCCGGACAGGGCGGGGTGGAGACCCAGTACTTC. Variable domain in full (rest from reference TRBV11-2 and TRBJ2-5): EAGVAQSPRYKIIEKRQSVAFWCNPISGHATLYWYQQILGQGPKLLIQFQNNGVVDDSQLPKDRFSAERLKGVDSTLKIQPAKLEDSAVYLCASSLSGQGGVETQYFGPGTRLLVL.

The chain combines TRBV20-1 with TRBJ2-7, with D maybe TRBD1 (6 bases). The V and J ends lost 5 bases and 1 base respectively, with 21 bases between them. The CDR3 spans 16 residues. The germline V gene encodes CDR1 DFQATT and CDR2 SNEGSKA (reference sequence). The CDR3, as DNA: TGCAGTGCTCACCCTCGCAAACAGGGAAGATCCTACGAGCAGTACTTC. Protein sequence: CSAHPRKQGRSYEQYF.

This chain joins TRBV19 and TRBJ1-1, with TRBD1 matching over 8 bases. Trimming removed 7 bases from V and 5 bases from J; junction bases left unmatched: 9. The CDR3 extends over 14 amino acids. Per germline, CDR1 LNHDA and CDR2 SQIVND (reference sequence). The CDR3, as DNA: TGTGCCAGTAAGACAGGGGAGTTATGGACTGAAGCTTTCTTT. Amino acids: CASKTGELWTEAFF.

The chain uses TRBV11-1 and TRBJ1-4; TRBD1 aligns across 8 bases. The CDR3 has 15 amino acids. The J segment lost 4 bases and the V segment lost 4 bases, leaving 5 bases of the junction unmatched. Germline assignment: CDR1 SGHAT and CDR2 FQDESV (reference sequence). CDR3 in DNA: TGTGCCAGCAGCTCCCGGACAGGGTTTAATGAAAAACTGTTTTTT. It specifies CASSSRTGFNEKLFF. Filled out from reference TRBV11-1 and TRBJ1-4, the complete variable domain reads EAEVAQSPRYKITEKSQAVAFWCDPISGHATLYWYRQILGQGPELLVQFQDESVVDDSQLPKDRFSAERLKGVDSTLKIQPAELGDSAMYLCASSSRTGFNEKLFFGSGTQLSVL.

This clonotype turned up a few times. The chain uses TRBV14 and TRBJ2-7; D is unresolved. There are 14 residues in the CDR3. Deletions cut 1 base from V and 7 bases from J, with 14 bases between. Germline V gives CDR1 SGHDN, CDR2 FVKESK. The CDR3, as DNA: TGTGCCAGCAGCCAAGCCACTTGGACCGGGGAGCAGTACTTC. Protein product: CASSQATWTGEQYF.

This clonotype was counted many times. This chain connects TRBV28 to TRBJ1-2, with a weak D call TRBD1 (5 bases). The CDR3 has 13 amino acids. Trimming took 5 bases from V and 3 from J, leaving 10 bases between them. Germline-derived CDR1 and CDR2 are MDHEN and SYDVKM. CDR3: CASSTGTDYGYTF. CDR3 coding DNA: TGTGCCAGCAGTACCGGGACGGACTATGGCTACACCTTC.

This clonotype was detected a few times. The chain employs TRBV20-1 and TRBJ1-5; D not certain. Trimming removed 1 base at V and 4 bases at J, with 11 bases between. The CDR3 loop spans 14 amino acids. The germline CDR1 and CDR2 sequences are DFQATT and SNEGSKA (reference sequence). DNA of the CDR3: TGCAGTGCTAGAGTGAACGGCGGGAATCAGCCCCAGCATTTT. This gives the protein CSARVNGGNQPQHF.

Comments on this clonotype: This may be a read error: a much more frequent sequence differs by one nucleotide. CDR3 protein: CASSRGSVEQYF. CDR3 DNA sequence: TGTGCCAGCAGTAGGGGGAGCGTCGAGCAGTACTTC. V and J are TRBV12-3 or TRBV12-4 and TRBJ2-7; D might be TRBD1 (6 bases). This CDR3 has 12 amino acids. Deletions cut 5 bases from V and 6 bases from J, with 11 bases between.

This clonotype came up a few times. V usage is TRBV5-1 and J usage is TRBJ2-2; tentative D call: TRBD1 (6 bases). Trimming cost V 5 bases and J 1 base, with 12 bases left between them. The CDR3 loop spans 15 amino acids. The germline CDR1 and CDR2 sequences are SGHRS and YFSETQ. DNA for the CDR3: TGCGCCAGCAGTTATGGCAGGGGGAACACCGGGGAGCTGTTTTTT. This sequence encodes CASSYGRGNTGELFF.

CDR3: CASISSGTGELFF. CDR3 bases: TGTGCCAGCATTTCATCGGGCACCGGGGAGCTGTTTTTT. This chain joins TRBV27 and TRBJ2-2; D is unclear. The germline gives CDR1 MNHEY, CDR2 SMNVEV (reference sequence). V dropped 7 bases and J dropped 4 bases, with 10 bases sitting between them. The CDR3 runs to 13 residues.

This clonotype was seen a handful of times. This CDR3 reads CSVYFWGLNTEAFF. CDR3 DNA: TGCAGCGTCTACTTTTGGGGGTTGAACACTGAAGCTTTCTTT. This rearrangement joins TRBV29-1 to TRBJ1-1; D might be TRBD1 (5 bases). The CDR3 is 14 amino acids. The germline V and J ends were trimmed by 6 bases and 0 bases, with 14 bases remaining between them. CDR1 is SQVTM, CDR2 ANQGSEA, per germline.